Following are 8 T cell receptor beta chains from one sample sequenced in a study of blood T cell repertoires in COVID-19. Some clones are missing from TCRdb's copy, which holds only in-frame ones; the method was immunoSEQ multiplex PCR. This sample has hundreds of thousands of clones, with about 87% found just once. Sequences were obtained from peripheral blood. The receptors originated from a woman aged 55 to 70 with COVID-19, enrolled during active disease.

In DNA form, the CDR3 reads TGTGCCAGCACCCCCTATGGGCTTAACACTGAAGCTTTCTTT. This sequence encodes CASTPYGLNTEAFF. The chain carries TRBV7-8 and TRBJ1-1; no definite D call. Germline CDR1 reads SGHVS; CDR2 reads FQNEAQ. Trimming removed 7 bases at V and 2 bases at J, with 14 bases between. This CDR3 has 14 residues.

This chain connects TRBV15 to TRBJ1-3; D uncertain. Germline CDR1 reads LNHNV; CDR2 reads YYDKDF (reference sequence). The CDR3 runs 16 residues. Trimming removed 5 bases from V and 2 bases from J, with 16 bases in between. The CDR3 spells CATSPPLGNAGNTIYF. The CDR3 DNA reads TGTGCCACCAGCCCCCCCCTCGGTAACGCTGGAAACACCATATATTTT. The complete variable domain, with remaining parts taken from reference TRBV15 and TRBJ1-3, reads DAMVIQNPRYQVTQFGKPVTLSCSQTLNHNVMYWYQQKSSQAPKLLFHYYDKDFNNEADTPDNFQSRRPNTSFCFLDIRSPGLGDTAMYLCATSPPLGNAGNTIYFGEGSWLTVV.

The gene calls are TRBV7-9 and TRBJ2-7, with D possibly being TRBD1 (6 bases). The germline V gene encodes CDR1 SEHNR and CDR2 FQNEAQ (reference sequence). The V end was cut by 5 bases, the J end by 5 bases, with 16 bases between. The CDR3 runs 14 residues. This CDR3 reads CASSTSGTNHEQYF. The CDR3 region has the DNA TGTGCCAGCAGCACATCCGGGACAAACCACGAGCAGTACTTC.

V gene TRBV2 combines with J gene TRBJ1-6; TRBD1 might be the D (6 bases). The CDR3 consists of 15 residues. Per the germline V gene, CDR1 is SNHLY and CDR2 is FYNNEI. The ends were cut back, 5 bases at V and 2 bases at J, with 10 bases in the middle. In nucleotides, the CDR3 is TGTGCCAGCAGTACCACAGGGCCCTATAATTCACCCCTCCACTTT. Translated, it gives CASSTTGPYNSPLHF.

The chain recombines TRBV18 with TRBJ2-6, with D possibly matching TRBD2 (6 bases). CDR1 is KGHSH and CDR2 is LQKENI in the germline V gene. This CDR3 has 17 residues. Deletions cut 6 bases from V and 0 bases from J, with 15 bases between. The CDR3 region is CASSRGPESSGANVLTF. The CDR3 DNA reads TGTGCCAGCTCGCGGGGTCCTGAAAGCTCTGGGGCCAACGTCCTGACTTTC. Using reference TRBV18 and TRBJ2-6 for the parts outside the CDR3, the full variable domain is NAGVMQNPRHLVRRRGQEARLRCSPMKGHSHVYWYRQLPEEGLKFMVYLQKENIIDESGMPKERFSAEFPKEGPSILRIQQVVRGDSAAYFCASSRGPESSGANVLTFGAGSRLTVL.

This chain joins TRBV2 and TRBJ1-1; tentatively, D is TRBD1 (6 bases). The CDR3 runs 12 residues. The germline V gene has CDR1 SNHLY and CDR2 FYNNEI. V gave up 2 bases and J gave up 7 bases, with 8 bases separating them. The chain's CDR3 is CASSEQGIEAFF. CDR3 nucleotides: TGTGCCAGCAGTGAACAGGGGATTGAAGCTTTCTTT.

This clone was counted a single time. The V call is TRBV6-5, the J call TRBJ2-1, with 12 bases lining up with TRBD2. Germline V lookup: CDR1 MNHEY, CDR2 SVGAGI. This CDR3 region has 15 residues. V lost 4 bases, J lost 10 bases, and 8 bases stayed unmatched. The CDR3 loop is CASSSLAGGRLEQFF. In nucleotides, the CDR3 is TGTGCCAGCAGTTCACTAGCGGGGGGACGGCTGGAGCAGTTCTTC.

This chain links TRBV5-1 with TRBJ1-5, with D possibly TRBD1 on 6 matching bases. Germline-derived CDR1 and CDR2 are SGHRS and YFSETQ. With 0 bases removed from V and 6 bases from J, the gap between germline ends came to 10 bases. CDR3 size: 14 residues. CDR3 nucleotides: TGCGCCAGCAGCTTGGAAGGGGGTTTTCAGCCCCAGCATTTT. Translation gives CASSLEGGFQPQHF.